The 3 T cell receptor beta chains below come from one sample, sequenced in a study of blood T cell repertoires in COVID-19. The method was immunoSEQ multiplex PCR; TCRdb's version includes in-frame clones alone and lacks a portion of them. This table has about 440,000 clones, about 89% appearing once. The source material was peripheral blood. The source is a woman younger than 45 with acute or convalescent COVID-19.

This CDR3 is CAWRQQNIQYF. CDR3 bases: TGTGCCTGGAGACAGCAAAACATTCAGTACTTC. The J gene is TRBJ2-4, the V gene TRBV30; D is uncertain. Trimming removed 3 bases from V and 5 bases from J, with 5 bases in between. The length of the CDR3 is 11 residues. Germline V gene lookup returns CDR1 GTSNPN and CDR2 SVGIG (reference sequence).

The V call is TRBV5-1, the J call TRBJ1-2; 12 nucleotides align to TRBD1. The trim removed 0 bases at V and 7 bases at J, leaving 7 bases unmatched. From germline, CDR1 is SGHRS and CDR2 YFSETQ. This CDR3 is 16 amino acids long. CDR3 amino acids: CASSLAPGQGAGGYTF. In nucleotides, the CDR3 is TGCGCCAGCAGCTTGGCCCCGGGACAGGGGGCCGGTGGCTACACCTTC.

The CDR3 spells CASSEGPNRATYEQYF. CDR3 DNA: TGTGCCAGCAGTGAAGGCCCGAACAGGGCCACCTACGAGCAGTACTTC. This chain links TRBV2 with TRBJ2-7, with TRBD1 as a possible D gene (6 bases). This CDR3 has 16 residues. The ends were cut back, 1 base at V and 2 bases at J, with 15 bases in the middle. Germline CDR1 reads SNHLY; CDR2 reads FYNNEI. The full variable domain, with the rest looked up from reference TRBV2 and TRBJ2-7, is EPEVTQTPSHQVTQMGQEVILRCVPISNHLYFYWYRQILGQKVEFLVSFYNNEISEKSEIFDDQFSVERPDGSNFTLKIRSTKLEDSAMYFCASSEGPNRATYEQYFGPGTRLTVT.